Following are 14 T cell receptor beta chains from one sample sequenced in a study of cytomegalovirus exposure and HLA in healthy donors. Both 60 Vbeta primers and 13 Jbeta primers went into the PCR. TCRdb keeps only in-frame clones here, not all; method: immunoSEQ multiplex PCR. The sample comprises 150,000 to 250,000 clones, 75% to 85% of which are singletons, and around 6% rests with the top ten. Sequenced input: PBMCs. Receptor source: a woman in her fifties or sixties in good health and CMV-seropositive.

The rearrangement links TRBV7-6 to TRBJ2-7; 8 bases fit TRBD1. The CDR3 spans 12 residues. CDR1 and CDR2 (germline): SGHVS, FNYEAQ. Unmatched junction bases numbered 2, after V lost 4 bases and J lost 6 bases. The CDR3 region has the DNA TGTGCCAGCAGCTCAGGGGGCGCCGAGCAGTACTTC. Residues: CASSSGGAEQYF.

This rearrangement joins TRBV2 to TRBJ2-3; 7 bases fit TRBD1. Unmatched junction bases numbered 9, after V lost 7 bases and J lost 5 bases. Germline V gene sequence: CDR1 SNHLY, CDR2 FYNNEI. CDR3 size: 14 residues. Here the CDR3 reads CASTKTGRRDTQYF. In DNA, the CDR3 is TGTGCCAGCACCAAGACAGGGAGACGAGATACGCAGTATTTT.

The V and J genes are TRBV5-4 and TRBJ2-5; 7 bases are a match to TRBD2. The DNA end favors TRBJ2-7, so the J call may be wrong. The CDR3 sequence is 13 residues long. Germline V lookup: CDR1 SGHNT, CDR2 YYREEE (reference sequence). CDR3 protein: CASSRGLDYEQYF. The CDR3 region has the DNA TGTGCCAGCAGCCGCGGACTAGACTACGAGCAGTACTTC.

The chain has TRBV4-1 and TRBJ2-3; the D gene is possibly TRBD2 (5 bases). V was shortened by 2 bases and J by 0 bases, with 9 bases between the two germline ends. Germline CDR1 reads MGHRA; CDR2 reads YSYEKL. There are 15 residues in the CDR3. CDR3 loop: CASSQLAASTDTQYF. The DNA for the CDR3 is TGCGCCAGCAGCCAACTAGCAGCTAGCACAGATACGCAGTATTTT.

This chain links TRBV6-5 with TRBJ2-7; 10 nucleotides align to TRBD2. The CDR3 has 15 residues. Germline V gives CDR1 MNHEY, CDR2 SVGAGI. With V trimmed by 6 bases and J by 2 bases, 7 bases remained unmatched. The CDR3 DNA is TGTGCCAGCAGAACCGCAGCGGGGGGGCCCTACGAGCAGTACTTC. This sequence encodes CASRTAAGGPYEQYF.

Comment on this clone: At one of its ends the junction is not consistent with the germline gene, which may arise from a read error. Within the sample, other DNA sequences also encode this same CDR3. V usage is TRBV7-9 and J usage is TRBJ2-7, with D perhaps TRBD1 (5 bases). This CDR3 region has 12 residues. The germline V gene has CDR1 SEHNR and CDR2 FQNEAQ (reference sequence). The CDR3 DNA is TGTTCCAGCAGCCGCCAGGGCTACGAGCAGTACTTC. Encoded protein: CSSSRQGYEQYF.

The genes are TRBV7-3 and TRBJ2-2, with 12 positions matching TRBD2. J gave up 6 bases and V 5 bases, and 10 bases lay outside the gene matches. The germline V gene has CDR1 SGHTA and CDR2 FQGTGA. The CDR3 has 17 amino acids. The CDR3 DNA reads TGTGCCAGCAGCCCCACTAGCGGGAGGTCTTTAGCCGGGGAGCTGTTTTTT. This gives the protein CASSPTSGRSLAGELFF. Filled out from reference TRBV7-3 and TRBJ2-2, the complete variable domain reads GAGVSQTPSNKVTEKGKYVELRCDPISGHTALYWYRQSLGQGPEFLIYFQGTGAADDSGLPNDRFFAVRPEGSVSTLKIQRTERGDSAVYLCASSPTSGRSLAGELFFGEGSRLTVL.

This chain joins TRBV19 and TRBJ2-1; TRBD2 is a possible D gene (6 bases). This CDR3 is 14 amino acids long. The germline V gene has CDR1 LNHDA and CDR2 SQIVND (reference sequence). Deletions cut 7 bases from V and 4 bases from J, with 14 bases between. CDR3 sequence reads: CASTEAGLYNEQFF. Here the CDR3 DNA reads TGTGCCAGTACCGAGGCGGGACTTTACAATGAGCAGTTCTTC.

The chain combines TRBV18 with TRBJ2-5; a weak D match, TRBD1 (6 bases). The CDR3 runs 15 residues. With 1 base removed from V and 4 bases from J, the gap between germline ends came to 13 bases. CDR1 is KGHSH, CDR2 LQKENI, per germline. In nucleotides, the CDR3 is TGTGCCAGCTCACCACAAACAGGGTTTGGAGAGACCCAGTACTTC. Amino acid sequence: CASSPQTGFGETQYF.

Written as DNA, the CDR3 is TGCGCCAGCAGCTTGGGGTCAGGGGGTGGCTATGGCTACACCTTC. It translates to CASSLGSGGGYGYTF. The genes are TRBV5-1 and TRBJ1-2; 7 nucleotides line up with TRBD1. Germline V gene data show CDR1 as SGHRS and CDR2 as YFSETQ. V shed 0 bases, J shed 4 bases, and the junction held 6 bases outside the gene matches. The CDR3 has 15 residues.

The CDR3 is CASTTRESSYNEQFF. CDR3 sequence (DNA): TGTGCCAGCACCACTAGGGAAAGCTCCTACAATGAGCAGTTCTTC. The chain combines TRBV7-2 with TRBJ2-1, with D possibly being TRBD2 (5 bases). The germline V gene has CDR1 SGHTA and CDR2 FQGNSA. This CDR3 contains 15 residues. Trimming took off 7 bases at V and 0 bases at J, with 13 bases between the two ends. Complete variable domain (other parts from reference TRBV7-2 and TRBJ2-1): GAGVSQSPSNKVTEKGKDVELRCDPISGHTALYWYRQSLGQGLEFLIYFQGNSAPDKSGLPSDRFSAERTGGSVSTLTIQRTQQEDSAVYLCASTTRESSYNEQFFGPGTRLTVL.

The CDR3 loop is CASSPGQASGANVLTF. CDR3 DNA sequence: TGTGCCAGCAGCCCCGGACAGGCCTCTGGGGCCAACGTCCTGACTTTC. The genes are TRBV11-2 and TRBJ2-6, with TRBD1 matching over 7 bases. Germline lookup yields CDR1 SGHAT and CDR2 FQNNGV. The trim removed 5 bases at V and 0 bases at J, leaving 4 bases unmatched. The CDR3 contains 16 residues.

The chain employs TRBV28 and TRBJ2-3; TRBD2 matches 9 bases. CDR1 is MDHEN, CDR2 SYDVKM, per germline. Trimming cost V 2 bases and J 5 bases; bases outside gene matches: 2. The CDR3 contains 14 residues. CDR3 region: CASSLGGRGDTQYF. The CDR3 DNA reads TGTGCCAGCAGTTTAGGCGGGAGGGGAGATACGCAGTATTTT.

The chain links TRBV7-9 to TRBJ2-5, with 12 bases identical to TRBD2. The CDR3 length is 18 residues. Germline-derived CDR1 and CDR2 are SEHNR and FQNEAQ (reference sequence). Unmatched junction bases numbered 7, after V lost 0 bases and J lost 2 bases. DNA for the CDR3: TGTGCCAGCAGCTTAGCGAATGGACTAGCGGGACGTCAAGAGACCCAGTACTTC. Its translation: CASSLANGLAGRQETQYF.